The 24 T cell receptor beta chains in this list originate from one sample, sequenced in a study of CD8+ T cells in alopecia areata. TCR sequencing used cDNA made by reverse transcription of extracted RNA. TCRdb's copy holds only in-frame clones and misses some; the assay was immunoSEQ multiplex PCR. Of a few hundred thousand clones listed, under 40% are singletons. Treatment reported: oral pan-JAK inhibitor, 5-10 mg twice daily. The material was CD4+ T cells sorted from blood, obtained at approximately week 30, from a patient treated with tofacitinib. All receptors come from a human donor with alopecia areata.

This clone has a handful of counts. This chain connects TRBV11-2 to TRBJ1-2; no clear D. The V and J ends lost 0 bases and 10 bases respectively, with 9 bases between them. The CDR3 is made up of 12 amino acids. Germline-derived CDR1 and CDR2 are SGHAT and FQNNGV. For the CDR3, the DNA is TGTGCCAGCAGCTTAGAAGGCCGGAACTACACCTTC. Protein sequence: CASSLEGRNYTF.

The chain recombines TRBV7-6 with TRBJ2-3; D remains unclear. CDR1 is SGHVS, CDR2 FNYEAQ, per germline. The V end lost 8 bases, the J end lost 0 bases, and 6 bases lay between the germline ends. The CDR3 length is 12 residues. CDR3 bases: TGTGCCAGCGGGTTGAGCACAGATACGCAGTATTTT. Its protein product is CASGLSTDTQYF.

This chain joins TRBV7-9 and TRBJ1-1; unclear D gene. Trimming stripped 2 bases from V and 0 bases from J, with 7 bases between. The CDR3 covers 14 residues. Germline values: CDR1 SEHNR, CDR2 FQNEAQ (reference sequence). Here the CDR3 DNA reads TGTGCCAGCAGCTTAAGTTTCATGAACACTGAAGCTTTCTTT. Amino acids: CASSLSFMNTEAFF. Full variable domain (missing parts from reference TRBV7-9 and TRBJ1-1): DTGVSQNPRHKITKRGQNVTFRCDPISEHNRLYWYRQTLGQGPEFLTYFQNEAQLEKSRLLSDRFSAERPKGSFSTLEIQRTEQGDSAMYLCASSLSFMNTEAFFGQGTRLTVV.

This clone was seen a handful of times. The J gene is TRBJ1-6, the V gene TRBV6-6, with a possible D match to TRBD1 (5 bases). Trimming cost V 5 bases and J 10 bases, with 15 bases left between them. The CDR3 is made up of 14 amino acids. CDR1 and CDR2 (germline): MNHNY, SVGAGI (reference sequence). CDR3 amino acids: CASSQQDLRSPLHF. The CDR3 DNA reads TGTGCCAGCAGTCAACAGGACTTGCGATCACCCCTCCACTTT.

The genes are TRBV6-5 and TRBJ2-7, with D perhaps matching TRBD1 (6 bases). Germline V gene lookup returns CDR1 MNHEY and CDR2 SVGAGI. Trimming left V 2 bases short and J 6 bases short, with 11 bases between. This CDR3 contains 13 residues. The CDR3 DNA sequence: TGTGCCAGCAGTTACCGTCAGGGGCGCGAGCAGTACTTC. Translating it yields CASSYRQGREQYF.

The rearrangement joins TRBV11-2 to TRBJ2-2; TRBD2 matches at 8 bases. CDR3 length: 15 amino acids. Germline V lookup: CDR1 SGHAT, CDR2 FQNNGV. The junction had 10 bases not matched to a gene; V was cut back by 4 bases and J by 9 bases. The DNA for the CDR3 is TGTGCCAGCAGCTCCACCGGGACTAGTATCCGGGAGCTGTTTTTT. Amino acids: CASSSTGTSIRELFF.

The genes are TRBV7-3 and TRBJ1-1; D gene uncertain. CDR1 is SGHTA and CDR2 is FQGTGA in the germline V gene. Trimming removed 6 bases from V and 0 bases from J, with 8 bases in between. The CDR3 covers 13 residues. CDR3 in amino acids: CASSSYLNTEAFF. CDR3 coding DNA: TGTGCCAGCAGTTCTTACTTGAACACTGAAGCTTTCTTT.

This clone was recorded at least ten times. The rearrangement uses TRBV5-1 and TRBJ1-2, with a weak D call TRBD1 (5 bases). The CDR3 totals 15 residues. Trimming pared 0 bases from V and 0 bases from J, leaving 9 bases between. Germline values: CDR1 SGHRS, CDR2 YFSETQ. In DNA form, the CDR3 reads TGCGCCAGCAGCTTGGGCGGGACCTCTAACTATGGCTACACCTTC. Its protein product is CASSLGGTSNYGYTF. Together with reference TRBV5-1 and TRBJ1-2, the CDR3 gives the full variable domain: KAGVTQTPRYLIKTRGQQVTLSCSPISGHRSVSWYQQTPGQGLQFLFEYFSETQRNKGNFPGRFSGRQFSNSRSEMNVSTLELGDSALYLCASSLGGTSNYGYTFGSGTRLTVV.

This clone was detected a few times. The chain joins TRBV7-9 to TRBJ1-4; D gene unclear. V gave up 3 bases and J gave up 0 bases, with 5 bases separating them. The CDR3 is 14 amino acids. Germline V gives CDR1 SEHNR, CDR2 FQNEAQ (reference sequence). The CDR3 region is CASSFITTNEKLFF. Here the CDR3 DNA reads TGTGCCAGCAGCTTCATCACAACTAATGAAAAACTGTTTTTT.

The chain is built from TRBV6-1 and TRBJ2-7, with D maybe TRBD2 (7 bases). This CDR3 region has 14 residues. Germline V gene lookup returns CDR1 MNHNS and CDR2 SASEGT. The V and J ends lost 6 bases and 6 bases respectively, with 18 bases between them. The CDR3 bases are TGTGCCAGCAGGGTCACCGGGGGCGGGAGCGAGCAGTACTTC. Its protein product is CASRVTGGGSEQYF.

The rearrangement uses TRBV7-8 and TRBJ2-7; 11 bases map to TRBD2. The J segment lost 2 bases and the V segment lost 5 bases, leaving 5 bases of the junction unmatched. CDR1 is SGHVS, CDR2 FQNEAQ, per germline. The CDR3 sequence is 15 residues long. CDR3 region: CASSVGTSGTYEQYF. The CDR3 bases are TGTGCCAGCAGCGTGGGGACTAGCGGTACCTACGAGCAGTACTTC.

The CDR3 protein is CASSPSGGIQGNGKSYEQYF. CDR3 sequence (DNA): TGTGCCAGCTCACCCAGTGGAGGGATTCAGGGGAATGGAAAATCCTACGAGCAGTACTTC. The rearrangement uses TRBV18 and TRBJ2-7, with D possibly being TRBD1 or TRBD2 (6 bases each). Trimming pared 3 bases from V and 1 base from J, leaving 28 bases between. Germline V gene sequence: CDR1 KGHSH, CDR2 LQKENI. CDR3 size: 20 residues.

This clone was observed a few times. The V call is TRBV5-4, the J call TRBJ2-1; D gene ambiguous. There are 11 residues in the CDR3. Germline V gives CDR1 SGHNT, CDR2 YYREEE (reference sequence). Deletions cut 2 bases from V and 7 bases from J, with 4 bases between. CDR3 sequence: CASSLGNEQFF. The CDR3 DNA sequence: TGTGCCAGCAGCTTAGGAAATGAGCAGTTCTTC.

The CDR3 region has the DNA TGTGCCAGCAGCGTAGGGCCAGCTAGCAATCAGCCCCAGCATTTT. Residues: CASSVGPASNQPQHF. The chain has TRBV9 and TRBJ1-5; D is uncertain. The CDR3 runs to 15 residues. V gave up 0 bases and J gave up 0 bases, with 7 bases separating them. CDR1 is SGDLS, CDR2 YYNGEE, per germline.

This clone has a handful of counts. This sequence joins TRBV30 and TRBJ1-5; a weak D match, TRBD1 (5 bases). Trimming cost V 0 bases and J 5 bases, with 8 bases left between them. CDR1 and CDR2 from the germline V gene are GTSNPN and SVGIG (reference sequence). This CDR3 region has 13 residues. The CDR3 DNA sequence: TGTGCCTGGAGTGTACAGGACTATCAGCCCCAGCATTTT. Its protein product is CAWSVQDYQPQHF.

The chain's CDR3 is CASSREGTGNEQFF. The CDR3 DNA reads as TGCGCCAGCAGCCGGGAGGGGACAGGGAATGAGCAGTTCTTC. The chain joins TRBV4-1 to TRBJ2-1; 9 nucleotides agree with TRBD1. The germline CDR1 and CDR2 sequences are MGHRA and YSYEKL. The CDR3 covers 14 residues. J was trimmed by 7 bases and V by 4 bases; bases with no gene match: 5.

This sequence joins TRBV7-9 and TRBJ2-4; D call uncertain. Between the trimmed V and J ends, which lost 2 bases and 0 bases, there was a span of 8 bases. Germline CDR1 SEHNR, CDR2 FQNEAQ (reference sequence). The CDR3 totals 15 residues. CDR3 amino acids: CASSLTALAKNIQYF. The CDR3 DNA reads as TGTGCCAGCAGCTTAACTGCGCTAGCCAAAAACATTCAGTACTTC.

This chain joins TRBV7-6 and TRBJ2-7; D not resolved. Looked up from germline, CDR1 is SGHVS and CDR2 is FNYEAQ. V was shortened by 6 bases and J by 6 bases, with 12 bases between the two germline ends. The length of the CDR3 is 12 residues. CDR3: CASSFQSSEQYF. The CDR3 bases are TGTGCCAGCAGTTTTCAGAGCAGCGAGCAGTACTTC.

Here the CDR3 reads CASSLGESDTQYF. In nucleotides, the CDR3 is TGCGCCAGCAGCTTGGGGGAATCAGATACGCAGTATTTT. This rearrangement joins TRBV5-1 to TRBJ2-3; no definite D call. The V end lost 0 bases, the J end lost 4 bases, and 6 bases lay between the germline ends. The CDR3 length is 13 residues. CDR1 SGHRS and CDR2 YFSETQ come from the germline V gene.

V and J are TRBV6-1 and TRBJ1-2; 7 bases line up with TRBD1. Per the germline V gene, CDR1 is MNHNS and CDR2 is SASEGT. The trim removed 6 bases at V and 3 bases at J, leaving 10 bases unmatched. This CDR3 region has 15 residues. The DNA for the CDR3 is TGTGCCAGCAGAAGACCGAACAGGGGCGACTATGGCTACACCTTC. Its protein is CASRRPNRGDYGYTF.

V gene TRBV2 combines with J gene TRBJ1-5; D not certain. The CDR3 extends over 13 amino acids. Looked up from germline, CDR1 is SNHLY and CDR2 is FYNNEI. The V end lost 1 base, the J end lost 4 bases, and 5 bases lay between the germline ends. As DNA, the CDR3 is TGTGCCAGCAGTGAAGAAAAGAATCAGCCCCAGCATTTT. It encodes CASSEEKNQPQHF. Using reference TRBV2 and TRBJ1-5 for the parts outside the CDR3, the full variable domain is EPEVTQTPSHQVTQMGQEVILRCVPISNHLYFYWYRQILGQKVEFLVSFYNNEISEKSEIFDDQFSVERPDGSNFTLKIRSTKLEDSAMYFCASSEEKNQPQHFGDGTRLSIL.

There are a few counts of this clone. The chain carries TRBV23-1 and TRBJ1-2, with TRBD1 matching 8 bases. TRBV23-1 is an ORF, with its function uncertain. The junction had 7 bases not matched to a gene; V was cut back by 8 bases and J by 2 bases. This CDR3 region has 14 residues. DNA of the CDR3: TGCGCCAGCTCACCCGGACAGGGCAACTATGGCTACACCTTC. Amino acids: CASSPGQGNYGYTF.

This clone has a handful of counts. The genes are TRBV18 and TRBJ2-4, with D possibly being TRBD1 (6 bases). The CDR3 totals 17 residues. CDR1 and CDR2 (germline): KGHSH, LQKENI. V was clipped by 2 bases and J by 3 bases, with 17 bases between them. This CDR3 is CASSPKLHREGKNIQYF. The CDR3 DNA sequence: TGTGCCAGCTCACCAAAACTTCACAGGGAAGGCAAAAACATTCAGTACTTC.

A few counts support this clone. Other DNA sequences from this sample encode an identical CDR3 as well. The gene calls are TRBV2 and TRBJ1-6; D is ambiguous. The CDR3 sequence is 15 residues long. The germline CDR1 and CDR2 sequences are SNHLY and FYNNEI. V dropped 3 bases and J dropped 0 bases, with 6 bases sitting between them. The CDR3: CASSERSSYNSPLHF. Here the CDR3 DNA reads TGTGCCAGCAGTGAGCGGAGCTCCTATAATTCACCCCTCCACTTT.